The 29 T cell receptor beta chains below come from one sample, sequenced in a study of response to subunit inactivated influenza vaccine. Each CDR3 protein gets one entry after TCRdb re-called the RT-PCR reads with MiXCR. The table shows about 520,000 distinct CDR3 sequences, with about 25% occurring only once. Sequenced here: CD4+ T cells sorted from PBMCs, sampled 5 days after vaccination. Source of these receptors: a middle-aged man who received an inactivated influenza vaccine.

The V call is TRBV4-3, the J call TRBJ2-5; D possibly corresponds to TRBD1 (7 bases). Germline CDR1 is LGHNA and CDR2 is YSLEER. With 0 bases removed from V and 5 bases from J, the gap between germline ends came to 16 bases. The CDR3 consists of 16 residues. The CDR3 sequence is CASSQDGTDRAETQYF. The CDR3 nucleotides are TGCGCCAGCAGCCAAGACGGGACTGACAGGGCGGAGACCCAGTACTTC.

The chain employs TRBV23-1 and TRBJ2-1; 9 bases line up with TRBD1. TRBV23-1 is known as an ORF, though its function is uncertain. The CDR3 runs to 17 residues. The V and J ends lost 0 bases and 5 bases, in that order; junction bases with no gene match: 8. The CDR3 region has the DNA TGCGCCAGCAGTCAATCGAATGCACAGGGGGCCCACAATGAGCAGTTCTTC. It codes for CASSQSNAQGAHNEQFF.

The genes are TRBV5-1 and TRBJ2-2; D ambiguous. Between the trimmed V and J ends, which lost 3 bases and 4 bases, there was a span of 10 bases. CDR1 and CDR2 from the germline V gene are SGHRS and YFSETQ. This CDR3 region has 14 residues. For the CDR3, the DNA is TGCGCCAGCAGCTCGGACCTTGCCACCGGGGAGCTGTTTTTT. The encoded protein is CASSSDLATGELFF.

The rearrangement joins TRBV6-2 or TRBV6-3 to TRBJ2-1; D gene uncertain. V was clipped by 0 bases and J by 3 bases, with 18 bases between them. CDR3 size: 18 residues. The V gene's germline CDR1 is MNHEY and CDR2 SVGEGT. CDR3 sequence reads: CASSYSKRRIGNYNEQFF. In DNA, the CDR3 is TGTGCCAGCAGTTACTCGAAGCGTCGAATAGGGAACTACAATGAGCAGTTCTTC.

This clonotype was seen only a few times. The chain joins TRBV6-1 to TRBJ1-3, with D perhaps matching TRBD1 (6 bases). The V end was cut by 2 bases, the J end by 3 bases, with 11 bases between. Germline V gene sequence: CDR1 MNHNS, CDR2 SASEGT. This CDR3 region has 15 residues. The CDR3 spells CASSETPGDGNTIYF. The CDR3 nucleotides read TGTGCCAGCAGTGAAACACCAGGGGATGGAAACACCATATATTTT.

V and J are TRBV5-1 and TRBJ1-3; D possibly corresponds to TRBD1 (5 bases). The V gene lost 4 bases and the J gene lost 3 bases, with 11 bases spanning the gap. This CDR3 comprises 14 residues. The germline gives CDR1 SGHRS, CDR2 YFSETQ. CDR3 coding DNA: TGCGCCAGCAGCCCCGGGACGGATGGAAACACCATATATTTT. Its protein is CASSPGTDGNTIYF.

The chain employs TRBV10-3 and TRBJ2-2, with 13 bases fitting TRBD2. V lost 6 bases, J lost 8 bases, and 12 bases stayed unmatched. The CDR3 spans 17 residues. The germline V gene encodes CDR1 ENHRY and CDR2 SYGVKD. CDR3 amino acids: CAIRGDSGLAGEGELFF. DNA for the CDR3: TGTGCCATCAGAGGGGACAGCGGACTAGCGGGAGAAGGGGAGCTGTTTTTT.

The chain employs TRBV5-4 and TRBJ1-1; D is ambiguous. Trimming removed 4 bases at V and 4 bases at J, with 11 bases between. Germline V gene lookup returns CDR1 SGHNT and CDR2 YYREEE (reference sequence). The CDR3 covers 13 residues. CDR3 DNA: TGTGCCAGCAGCCAGGCAGGTAGCACTGAAGCTTTCTTT. Translation: CASSQAGSTEAFF.

This clonotype was seen more than once but under ten times. V and J are TRBV28 and TRBJ2-7; 7 bases match TRBD1. V trimming: 7 bases; J trimming: 2 bases; junction bases outside the gene matches: 8. CDR3 length equals 14 residues. From germline, CDR1 is MDHEN and CDR2 SYDVKM. CDR3 coding DNA: TGTGCCAGCACCTCCTCCGGGACAGCCTACGAGCAGTACTTC. This translates into CASTSSGTAYEQYF.

This clonotype has only one observation. The rearrangement uses TRBV20-1 and TRBJ2-3; 8 bases are shared with TRBD2. The V segment lost 3 bases and the J segment 0 bases; nucleotides outside the gene matches: 5. The CDR3 has 15 residues. CDR1 and CDR2 from the germline V gene are DFQATT and SNEGSKA (reference sequence). The CDR3 DNA reads as TGCAGTGCTAGCCCTCGGGGGGGGAGCACAGATACGCAGTATTTT. Its translation is CSASPRGGSTDTQYF.

This clonotype showed up just a few times. The chain uses TRBV20-1 and TRBJ2-5, with D possibly called TRBD1 or TRBD2 (5 bases each). V was pared by 5 bases and J by 5 bases, with 12 bases between. The germline V gene encodes CDR1 DFQATT and CDR2 SNEGSKA (reference sequence). The CDR3 extends over 12 amino acids. The DNA of the CDR3 is TGCAGTGCTGCCTTAGGGGAGGAGACCCAGTACTTC. This gives the protein CSAALGEETQYF.

This rearrangement joins TRBV7-9 to TRBJ2-1, with D perhaps TRBD1 or TRBD2 (6 bases each). The V end was cut by 1 base, the J end by 6 bases, with 13 bases between. The CDR3 totals 15 residues. Germline lookup yields CDR1 SEHNR and CDR2 FQNEAQ (reference sequence). The CDR3, as DNA: TGTGCCAGCAGCTTAGATACGGGGGCGGGCAATGAGCAGTTCTTC. As protein: CASSLDTGAGNEQFF.

This chain connects TRBV6-6 to TRBJ1-1, with TRBD1 matching 7 bases. V lost 6 bases and J lost 3; bases outside the gene matches: 4. Germline CDR1 is MNHNY and CDR2 is SVGAGI (reference sequence). CDR3 length: 13 amino acids. In DNA form, the CDR3 reads TGTGCCAGCAGGCAGGGGGGAGACACTGAAGCTTTCTTT. Protein: CASRQGGDTEAFF.

This clonotype occurred a few times. The chain recombines TRBV5-1 with TRBJ1-4; 7 positions match TRBD1. Trimming took 4 bases from V and 2 from J; bases not matched to a gene: 2. This CDR3 has 14 amino acids. CDR1 SGHRS and CDR2 YFSETQ come from the germline V gene. CDR3 amino acids: CASSRDSTNEKLFF. The CDR3 nucleotides are TGCGCCAGCAGCCGGGACAGCACTAATGAAAAACTGTTTTTT. Combining the CDR3 with reference TRBV5-1 and TRBJ1-4 gives the whole variable domain KAGVTQTPRYLIKTRGQQVTLSCSPISGHRSVSWYQQTPGQGLQFLFEYFSETQRNKGNFPGRFSGRQFSNSRSEMNVSTLELGDSALYLCASSRDSTNEKLFFGSGTQLSVL.

The chain uses TRBV2 and TRBJ2-7; D is perhaps TRBD2 (7 bases). Trimming shortened V by 10 bases and J by 6 bases, and 19 bases separated the two germline ends. This CDR3 spans 13 amino acids. Per germline, CDR1 SNHLY and CDR2 FYNNEI. The CDR3 loop reads CATQGRAGVEQYF. In DNA, the CDR3 is TGTGCCACCCAGGGGAGGGCGGGAGTCGAGCAGTACTTC.

V and J are TRBV19 and TRBJ2-2; weak D call: TRBD2 (5 bases). CDR3 length: 13 residues. The germline V gene encodes CDR1 LNHDA and CDR2 SQIVND (reference sequence). V lost 9 bases to trimming and J lost 4 bases, with 12 bases between them. Here the CDR3 DNA reads TGTGCCAGCTTTAGCGCGTTCACCGGGGAGCTGTTTTTT. It encodes CASFSAFTGELFF.

The chain uses TRBV5-5 and TRBJ1-1; no clear D gene. There are 12 residues in the CDR3. V gave up 4 bases and J gave up 8 bases, with 12 bases separating them. Germline V CDR1 and CDR2: SGHKS, YYEKEE (reference sequence). The CDR3 DNA follows: TGTGCCAGCAGCAAATCATATACCGAAGCTTTCTTT. Protein sequence: CASSKSYTEAFF.

About this clonotype itself: One junction end does not reproduce the germline sequence, and a read error may be involved. This chain connects TRBV5-1 to TRBJ2-5; D is ambiguous. The CDR3 has 11 residues. The germline V gene encodes CDR1 SGHRS and CDR2 YFSETQ. CDR3 amino acids: CASSFEENQYF. The CDR3 DNA reads as TGCGCCAGCAGCTTTGAAGAGAACCAGTACTTC.

The rearrangement links TRBV10-3 to TRBJ2-5, with a weak D call TRBD2 (5 bases). Trimming left V 2 bases short and J 3 bases short, with 7 bases between. Per the germline V gene, CDR1 is ENHRY and CDR2 is SYGVKD. The CDR3 sequence is 13 residues long. In nucleotides, the CDR3 is TGTGCCATCAGTGAGGGACTCAAAGAGACCCAGTACTTC. Translating it yields CAISEGLKETQYF.

This rearrangement joins TRBV10-2 to TRBJ1-2; D is possibly TRBD1 (5 bases). CDR1 is WSHSY, CDR2 SAAADI, per germline. The CDR3 loop spans 15 amino acids. V was clipped by 10 bases and J by 7 bases, with 25 bases between them. The CDR3 DNA sequence: TGCGCCACCCGACTCCCCGGGACGGCTCGATCTGGCTACACCTTC. It yields the protein CATRLPGTARSGYTF.

This clonotype was seen a few times. The V call is TRBV6-5, the J call TRBJ1-4; D is unclear. V was shortened by 2 bases and J by 2 bases, with 6 bases between the two germline ends. The CDR3 totals 14 residues. Germline CDR1 reads MNHEY; CDR2 reads SVGAGI. CDR3 DNA sequence: TGTGCCAGCAGTTACCGGAGGACTAATGAAAAACTGTTTTTT. Residues: CASSYRRTNEKLFF.

The chain's CDR3 is CASSEFTGGTEAFF. For the CDR3, the DNA is TGTGCCAGCAGTGAATTTACAGGGGGCACTGAAGCTTTCTTT. V gene TRBV6-1 combines with J gene TRBJ1-1, with TRBD1 matching 8 bases. CDR3 size: 14 residues. The germline V gene encodes CDR1 MNHNS and CDR2 SASEGT. After removal of 2 bases from V and 4 bases from J, the junction contained 3 bases not matched to a gene.

This clonotype was seen only a few times. The chain couples TRBV5-1 to TRBJ1-1; a weak D match, TRBD1 (6 bases). Trimming left V 0 bases short and J 4 bases short, with 16 bases between. CDR3 length equals 16 residues. CDR1 SGHRS and CDR2 YFSETQ come from the germline V gene. DNA for the CDR3: TGCGCCAGCAGCTTGGATATAGGGCCAGGGGCCACTGAAGCTTTCTTT. Amino acid sequence: CASSLDIGPGATEAFF. Combining the CDR3 with reference TRBV5-1 and TRBJ1-1 gives the whole variable domain KAGVTQTPRYLIKTRGQQVTLSCSPISGHRSVSWYQQTPGQGLQFLFEYFSETQRNKGNFPGRFSGRQFSNSRSEMNVSTLELGDSALYLCASSLDIGPGATEAFFGQGTRLTVV.

This clonotype came up a few times. The chain joins TRBV15 to TRBJ2-1, with D perhaps given as TRBD1 or TRBD2 (5 bases each). The germline V gene has CDR1 LNHNV and CDR2 YYDKDF (reference sequence). There are 17 residues in the CDR3. Trimming shortened V by 3 bases and J by 9 bases, and 24 bases separated the two germline ends. The CDR3 region has the DNA TGTGCCACCAGCAGTCTCCCTGGGACGCAGGTTGGCACTGAGCAGTTCTTC. It yields the protein CATSSLPGTQVGTEQFF. The complete variable domain, with remaining parts taken from reference TRBV15 and TRBJ2-1, reads DAMVIQNPRYQVTQFGKPVTLSCSQTLNHNVMYWYQQKSSQAPKLLFHYYDKDFNNEADTPDNFQSRRPNTSFCFLDIRSPGLGDTAMYLCATSSLPGTQVGTEQFFGPGTRLTVL.

This clonotype was observed a handful of times. J is TRBJ2-3 and V is TRBV11-2; 8 positions agree with TRBD2. The V gene's germline CDR1 is SGHAT and CDR2 FQNNGV. This CDR3 comprises 18 residues. The trim removed 5 bases at V and 0 bases at J, leaving 13 bases unmatched. The CDR3 region is CASSRRFRTSSSTDTQYF. The DNA of the CDR3 is TGTGCCAGCAGCCGTAGGTTCCGGACTAGCTCTAGCACAGATACGCAGTATTTT.

This clonotype was picked up a small number of times. The V gene is TRBV7-2, the J gene TRBJ2-3; 11 bases line up with TRBD2. Germline assignment: CDR1 SGHTA and CDR2 FQGNSA. J lost 4 bases, V lost 5 bases, and 11 bases had no gene match. CDR3 length: 17 amino acids. CDR3 sequence reads: CASSTRLSGGGADTQYF. CDR3 nucleotides: TGTGCCAGCAGCACGAGACTTAGCGGGGGGGGCGCAGATACGCAGTATTTT.

The rearrangement uses TRBV7-2 and TRBJ2-2; a possible D gene is TRBD2 (6 bases). V was cut by 5 bases and J by 6 bases, with 16 bases left in between. The CDR3 loop spans 15 amino acids. Germline V gene sequence: CDR1 SGHTA, CDR2 FQGNSA. The CDR3 reads CASSPGAGPAGELFF. DNA of the CDR3: TGTGCCAGCAGCCCAGGCGCGGGACCCGCCGGGGAGCTGTTTTTT.

This rearrangement joins TRBV30 to TRBJ2-6, with TRBD2 identical over 12 bases. The CDR3 has 16 residues. The germline V gene encodes CDR1 GTSNPN and CDR2 SVGIG (reference sequence). J was trimmed by 3 bases and V by 4 bases; bases with no gene match: 4. Written as DNA, the CDR3 is TGTGCCTGGACTAGCGGGAGGGCCGGTGGGGCCAACGTCCTGACTTTC. Its protein product is CAWTSGRAGGANVLTF. Full variable domain (rest looked up from reference TRBV30 and TRBJ2-6): SQTIHQWPATLVQPVGSPLSLECTVEGTSNPNLYWYRQAAGRGLQLLFYSVGIGQISSEVPQNLSASRPQDRQFILSSKKLLLSDSGFYLCAWTSGRAGGANVLTFGAGSRLTVL.

J is TRBJ2-7 and V is TRBV15, with 11 nucleotides matching TRBD2. The CDR3 spans 17 residues. Trimming cost V 5 bases and J 0 bases; bases outside gene matches: 9. From germline, CDR1 is LNHNV and CDR2 YYDKDF (reference sequence). CDR3 in amino acids: CATSVGTSGLSSYEQYF. CDR3 bases: TGTGCCACCAGCGTCGGGACTAGCGGTTTAAGCTCCTACGAGCAGTACTTC.